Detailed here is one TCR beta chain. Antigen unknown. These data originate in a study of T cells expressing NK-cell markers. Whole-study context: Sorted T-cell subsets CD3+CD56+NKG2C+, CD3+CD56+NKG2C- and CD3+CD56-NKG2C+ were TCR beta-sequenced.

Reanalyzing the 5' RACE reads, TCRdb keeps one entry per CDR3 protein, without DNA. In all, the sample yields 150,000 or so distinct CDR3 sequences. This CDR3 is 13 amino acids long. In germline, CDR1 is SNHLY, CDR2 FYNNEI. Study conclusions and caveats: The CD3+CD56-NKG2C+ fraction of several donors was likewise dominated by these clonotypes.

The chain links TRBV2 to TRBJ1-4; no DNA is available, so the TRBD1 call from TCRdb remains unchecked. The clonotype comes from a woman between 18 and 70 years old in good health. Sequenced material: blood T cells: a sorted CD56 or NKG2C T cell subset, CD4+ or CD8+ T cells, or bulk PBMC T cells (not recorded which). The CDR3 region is CASLRQESEKLFF.